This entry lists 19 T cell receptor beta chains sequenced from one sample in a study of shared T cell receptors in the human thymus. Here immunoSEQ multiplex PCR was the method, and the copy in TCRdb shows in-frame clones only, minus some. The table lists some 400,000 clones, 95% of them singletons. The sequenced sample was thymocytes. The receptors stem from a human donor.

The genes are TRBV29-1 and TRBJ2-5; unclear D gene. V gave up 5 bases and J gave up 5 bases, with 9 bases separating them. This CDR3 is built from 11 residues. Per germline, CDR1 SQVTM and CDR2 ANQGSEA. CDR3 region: CSVSIRETQYF. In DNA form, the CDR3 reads TGCAGCGTTTCTATCCGGGAGACCCAGTACTTC.

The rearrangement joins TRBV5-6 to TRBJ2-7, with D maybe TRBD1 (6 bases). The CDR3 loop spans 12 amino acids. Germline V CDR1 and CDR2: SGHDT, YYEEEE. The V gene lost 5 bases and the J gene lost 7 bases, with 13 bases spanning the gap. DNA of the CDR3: TGTGCCAGCAGTAAACAGGGCTGGGAGCAGTACTTC. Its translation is CASSKQGWEQYF.

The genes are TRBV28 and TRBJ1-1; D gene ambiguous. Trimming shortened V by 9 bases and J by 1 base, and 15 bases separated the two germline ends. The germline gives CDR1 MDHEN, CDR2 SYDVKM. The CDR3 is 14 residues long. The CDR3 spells CASLVGYPNTEAFF. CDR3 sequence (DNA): TGTGCCAGTTTGGTAGGGTACCCGAACACTGAAGCTTTCTTT.

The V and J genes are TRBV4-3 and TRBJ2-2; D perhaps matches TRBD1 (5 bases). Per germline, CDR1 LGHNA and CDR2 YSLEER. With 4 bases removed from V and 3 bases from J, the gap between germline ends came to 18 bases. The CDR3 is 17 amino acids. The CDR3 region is CASSRIQGAVDTGELFF. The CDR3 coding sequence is TGCGCCAGCAGCCGAATCCAGGGTGCTGTTGACACCGGGGAGCTGTTTTTT.

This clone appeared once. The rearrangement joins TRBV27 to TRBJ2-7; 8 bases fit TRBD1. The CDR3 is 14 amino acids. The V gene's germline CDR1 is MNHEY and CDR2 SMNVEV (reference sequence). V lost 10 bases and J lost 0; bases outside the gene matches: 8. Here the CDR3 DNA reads TGTGCCACTAGGGACAGGCCCATCTCCTACGAGCAGTACTTC. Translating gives CATRDRPISYEQYF.

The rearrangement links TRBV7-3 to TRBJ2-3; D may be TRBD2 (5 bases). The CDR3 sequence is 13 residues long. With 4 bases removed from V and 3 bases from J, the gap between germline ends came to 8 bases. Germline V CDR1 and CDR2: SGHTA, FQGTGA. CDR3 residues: CASSWTPTDTQYF. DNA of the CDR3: TGTGCCAGCAGCTGGACTCCTACAGATACGCAGTATTTT.

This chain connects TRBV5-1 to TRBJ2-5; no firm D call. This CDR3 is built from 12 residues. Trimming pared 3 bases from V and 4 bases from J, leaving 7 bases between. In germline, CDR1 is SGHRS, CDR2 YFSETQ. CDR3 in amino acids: CASSSIRETQYF. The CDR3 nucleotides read TGCGCCAGCAGCTCCATTCGAGAGACCCAGTACTTC.

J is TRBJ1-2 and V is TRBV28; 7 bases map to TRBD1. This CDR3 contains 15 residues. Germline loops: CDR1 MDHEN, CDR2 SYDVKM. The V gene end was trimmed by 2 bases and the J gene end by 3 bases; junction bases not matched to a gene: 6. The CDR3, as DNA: TGTGCCAGCAGTTTAAGAGGGGGCGAATACTATGGCTACACCTTC. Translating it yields CASSLRGGEYYGYTF.

CDR3 nucleotide sequence: TGTGCCACCAGCACCTTATCCGGGGGACAGCCCTACGAGCAGTACTTC. Its protein is CATSTLSGGQPYEQYF. The chain combines TRBV15 with TRBJ2-7, with D possibly being TRBD1 (7 bases). The length of the CDR3 is 16 residues. The germline gives CDR1 LNHNV, CDR2 YYDKDF (reference sequence). V dropped 4 bases and J dropped 2 bases, with 18 bases sitting between them.

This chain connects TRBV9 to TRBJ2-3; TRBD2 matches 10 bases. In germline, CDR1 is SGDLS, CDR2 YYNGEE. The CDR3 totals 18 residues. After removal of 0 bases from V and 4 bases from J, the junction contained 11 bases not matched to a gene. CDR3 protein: CASSVEEQREGLSDTQYF. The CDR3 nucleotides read TGTGCCAGCAGCGTAGAGGAACAGCGGGAGGGCCTCTCAGATACGCAGTATTTT.

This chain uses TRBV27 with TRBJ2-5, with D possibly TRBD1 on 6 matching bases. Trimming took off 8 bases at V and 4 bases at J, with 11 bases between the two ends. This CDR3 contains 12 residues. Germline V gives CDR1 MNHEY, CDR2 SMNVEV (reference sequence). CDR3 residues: CASAQGPETQYF. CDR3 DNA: TGTGCCAGCGCTCAGGGGCCAGAGACCCAGTACTTC.

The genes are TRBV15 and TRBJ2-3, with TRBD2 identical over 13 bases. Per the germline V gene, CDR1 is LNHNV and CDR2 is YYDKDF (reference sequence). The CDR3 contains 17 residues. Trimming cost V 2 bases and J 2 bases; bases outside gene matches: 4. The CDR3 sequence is CATSRKGLAGPTDTQYF. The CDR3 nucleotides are TGTGCCACCAGCAGAAAGGGACTAGCGGGACCCACAGATACGCAGTATTTT.

The CDR3 DNA follows: TGTGCCAGCAACCGTGGGAACGACTACGAGCAGTACTTC. It specifies CASNRGNDYEQYF. The V call is TRBV9, the J call TRBJ2-7; no clear D. The V end lost 6 bases, the J end lost 3 bases, and 13 bases lay between the germline ends. The CDR3 runs 13 residues. Germline values: CDR1 SGDLS, CDR2 YYNGEE.

CDR3 loop: CASRHGTATNQPQHF. CDR3 sequence (DNA): TGTGCCAGCAGACACGGGACAGCTACCAATCAGCCCCAGCATTTT. The V and J genes are TRBV27 and TRBJ1-5; TRBD1 agrees at 7 bases. Per germline, CDR1 MNHEY and CDR2 SMNVEV (reference sequence). V was pared by 6 bases and J by 3 bases, with 8 bases of the junction left unmatched. There are 15 residues in the CDR3.

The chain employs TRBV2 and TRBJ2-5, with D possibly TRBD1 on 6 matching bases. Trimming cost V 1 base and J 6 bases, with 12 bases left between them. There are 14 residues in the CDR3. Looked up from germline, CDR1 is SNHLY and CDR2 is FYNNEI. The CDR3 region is CASSEVWGRKTQYF. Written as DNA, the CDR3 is TGTGCCAGCAGTGAAGTTTGGGGGCGTAAGACCCAGTACTTC.

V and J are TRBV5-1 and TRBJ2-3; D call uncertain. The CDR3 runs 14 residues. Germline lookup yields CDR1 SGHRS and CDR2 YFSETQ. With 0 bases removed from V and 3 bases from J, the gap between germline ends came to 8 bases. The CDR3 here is CASSLAPGTDTQYF. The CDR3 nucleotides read TGCGCCAGCAGCTTGGCACCGGGTACAGATACGCAGTATTTT. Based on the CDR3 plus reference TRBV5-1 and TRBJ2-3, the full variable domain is KAGVTQTPRYLIKTRGQQVTLSCSPISGHRSVSWYQQTPGQGLQFLFEYFSETQRNKGNFPGRFSGRQFSNSRSEMNVSTLELGDSALYLCASSLAPGTDTQYFGPGTRLTVL.

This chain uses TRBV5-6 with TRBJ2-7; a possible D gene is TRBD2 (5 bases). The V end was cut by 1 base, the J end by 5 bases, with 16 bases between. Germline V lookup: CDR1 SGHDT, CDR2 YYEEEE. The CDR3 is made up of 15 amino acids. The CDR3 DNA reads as TGTGCCAGCAGCTTGTTGGCGGGTCGTGAAGACGAGCAGTACTTC. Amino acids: CASSLLAGREDEQYF.

The CDR3 protein is CASSQSQGSQETQYF. The CDR3 bases are TGCGCCAGCAGTCAATCGCAGGGCTCGCAAGAGACCCAGTACTTC. This chain connects TRBV23-1 to TRBJ2-5; tentative D call: TRBD1 (5 bases). TRBV23-1 is recorded as an ORF, its role being uncertain. This CDR3 is built from 15 residues. Trimming cost V 0 bases and J 2 bases, with 10 bases left between them.

The CDR3 spells CSAQIYEQFF. CDR3 in DNA: TGCAGTGCTCAAATCTATGAGCAGTTCTTC. The V and J genes are TRBV20-1 and TRBJ2-1; the D is unclear. The germline V gene encodes CDR1 DFQATT and CDR2 SNEGSKA (reference sequence). The V and J ends lost 5 bases and 8 bases respectively, with 7 bases between them. The CDR3 runs to 10 residues.